Presented here are 20 T cell receptor beta chains from one specimen sequenced in a study of post-analysis software for immune sequencing data. Broader study findings: In patients, TRBV5-6, TRBV5-1 and TRBV20-1 belonged to about five TRBV segments found more frequently than in controls.

No antigens are known for them. cDNA libraries for TCR beta contained unique molecular identifiers. TCRdb used MiXCR to reprocess the PCR reads, holding one entry per CDR3 protein. Of some 690,000 distinct CDR3 sequences in the sample, 55% to 60% were seen once. Sequencing was done on a sample of blood. These receptors all stem from a girl aged 2 to 10 with multiple sclerosis.

The chain employs TRBV5-1 and TRBJ2-5, with 8 bases matching TRBD1. V lost 0 bases and J lost 5; bases outside the gene matches: 15. CDR3 length equals 18 residues. Germline V gene lookup returns CDR1 SGHRS and CDR2 YFSETQ. CDR3 region: CASSLARDRTNFRETQYF. CDR3 DNA sequence: TGCGCCAGCAGCTTGGCACGGGACAGGACAAATTTTCGGGAGACCCAGTACTTC.

The rearrangement joins TRBV7-3 to TRBJ2-1, with TRBD2 as a possible D gene (6 bases). From germline, CDR1 is SGHTA and CDR2 FQGTGA. This CDR3 is 14 amino acids long. Between the trimmed V and J ends, which lost 5 bases and 8 bases, there was a span of 16 bases. The CDR3, as DNA: TGTGCCAGCAGCCGGGCTGCTAGCGAGGATGAGCAGTTCTTC. It encodes CASSRAASEDEQFF.

The chain has TRBV5-1 and TRBJ2-7; 12 positions agree with TRBD1. Germline V CDR1 and CDR2: SGHRS, YFSETQ. The V and J ends lost 3 bases and 6 bases, in that order; junction bases with no gene match: 4. The CDR3 runs 14 residues. The CDR3 protein is CASSWGTGGAEQYF. DNA for the CDR3: TGCGCCAGCAGCTGGGGGACAGGGGGCGCCGAGCAGTACTTC.

The genes are TRBV5-1 and TRBJ2-7; D ambiguous. Germline V lookup: CDR1 SGHRS, CDR2 YFSETQ. Trimming pared 3 bases from V and 2 bases from J, leaving 9 bases between. The CDR3 has 13 residues. The CDR3: CASSYGSTYEQYF. The CDR3 bases are TGCGCCAGCAGCTATGGGTCCACCTACGAGCAGTACTTC.

This clonotype occurred a few times. The chain has TRBV10-3 and TRBJ2-7, with a possible D match to TRBD1 (6 bases). V was cut by 0 bases and J by 3 bases, with 12 bases left in between. In germline, CDR1 is ENHRY, CDR2 SYGVKD. The CDR3 has 15 residues. CDR3 sequence: CAISESGRGDYEQYF. Here the CDR3 DNA reads TGTGCCATCAGTGAGTCGGGCAGGGGAGACTACGAGCAGTACTTC.

J is TRBJ2-1 and V is TRBV25-1; D is undetermined. V was clipped by 4 bases and J by 8 bases, with 12 bases between them. CDR1 and CDR2 (germline): MGHDK, SYGVNS. The CDR3 has 13 residues. The CDR3 DNA reads as TGTGCCAGCAGTGCCCTGGGATTGTATGAGCAGTTCTTC. As protein: CASSALGLYEQFF.

The rearrangement links TRBV5-1 to TRBJ2-1, with 11 bases matching TRBD2. Germline V gene lookup returns CDR1 SGHRS and CDR2 YFSETQ. The CDR3 contains 16 residues. Losses at the gene ends were 0 bases for V and 5 bases for J; bases not matched to a gene: 4. This CDR3 reads CASSLVQGLADNEQFF. The CDR3 DNA reads as TGCGCCAGCAGCTTGGTTCAGGGACTAGCGGACAATGAGCAGTTCTTC.

V and J are TRBV7-9 and TRBJ2-3, with 14 nucleotides matching TRBD2. This CDR3 region has 18 residues. The V gene's germline CDR1 is SEHNR and CDR2 FQNEAQ (reference sequence). V shed 6 bases, J shed 6 bases, and the junction held 14 bases outside the gene matches. The CDR3 nucleotides read TGTGCCAGCAGTCCACGCGAGACTAGCGGGGGGGCGGAGGATACGCAGTATTTT. Translation gives CASSPRETSGGAEDTQYF. The full variable domain, rest sourced from reference TRBV7-9 and TRBJ2-3, is DTGVSQNPRHKITKRGQNVTFRCDPISEHNRLYWYRQTLGQGPEFLTYFQNEAQLEKSRLLSDRFSAERPKGSFSTLEIQRTEQGDSAMYLCASSPRETSGGAEDTQYFGPGTRLTVL.

The V and J genes are TRBV7-9 and TRBJ2-7; perhaps TRBD2 as D (6 bases). The CDR3 has 17 residues. The V gene lost 1 base and the J gene lost 0 bases, with 16 bases spanning the gap. Germline CDR1 is SEHNR and CDR2 is FQNEAQ (reference sequence). Here the CDR3 reads CASSLGGGAVYSYEQYF. CDR3 nucleotide sequence: TGTGCCAGCAGCTTAGGAGGAGGGGCAGTCTACTCCTACGAGCAGTACTTC.

The chain combines TRBV29-1 with TRBJ2-3; 12 bases agree with TRBD2. With 7 bases clipped from V and 0 bases from J, the junction kept 8 bases outside the gene matches. The germline gives CDR1 SQVTM, CDR2 ANQGSEA. The CDR3 contains 16 residues. CDR3 amino acids: CSAQRTSGTSTDTQYF. CDR3 sequence (DNA): TGCAGCGCCCAACGGACTAGCGGGACTAGCACAGATACGCAGTATTTT.

The V call is TRBV30, the J call TRBJ1-2, with a possible D match to TRBD1 (5 bases). This CDR3 comprises 14 residues. The germline V gene has CDR1 GTSNPN and CDR2 SVGIG (reference sequence). The germline V and J ends were trimmed by 3 bases and 0 bases, with 11 bases remaining between them. CDR3 sequence: CAWRGHGPNYGYTF. CDR3 DNA sequence: TGTGCCTGGAGAGGACATGGACCTAACTATGGCTACACCTTC. Supplemented by reference TRBV30 and TRBJ1-2, the full variable domain reads SQTIHQWPATLVQPVGSPLSLECTVEGTSNPNLYWYRQAAGRGLQLLFYSVGIGQISSEVPQNLSASRPQDRQFILSSKKLLLSDSGFYLCAWRGHGPNYGYTFGSGTRLTVV.

This clonotype occurred a few times. V usage is TRBV6-5 and J usage is TRBJ2-3, with 8 bases identical to TRBD2. Looked up from germline, CDR1 is MNHEY and CDR2 is SVGAGI. This CDR3 spans 14 amino acids. The V and J ends lost 7 bases and 2 bases, in that order; junction bases with no gene match: 5. For the CDR3, the DNA is TGTGCCAGCACCCCCGGGAGGGACACAGATACGCAGTATTTT. Its protein is CASTPGRDTDTQYF.

The chain uses TRBV7-2 and TRBJ2-6, with D possibly matching TRBD1 (6 bases). Germline V gene sequence: CDR1 SGHTA, CDR2 FQGNSA. Trimming left V 5 bases short and J 0 bases short, with 14 bases between. The CDR3 sequence is 17 residues long. CDR3 region: CASSQMGHTSGANVLTF. The DNA for the CDR3 is TGTGCCAGCAGCCAAATGGGACACACCTCTGGGGCCAACGTCCTGACTTTC.

V is TRBV7-6 and J is TRBJ2-7; D might be TRBD2 (7 bases). The CDR3 has 14 residues. CDR1 SGHVS and CDR2 FNYEAQ come from the germline V gene. V was pared by 5 bases and J by 3 bases, with 14 bases between. CDR3 region: CASSAGGGGYEQYV. DNA of the CDR3: TGTGCCAGCAGCGCCGGGGGCGGGGGCTACGAGCAGTACGTC.

This clonotype was counted once. J is TRBJ1-6 and V is TRBV12-3 or TRBV12-4; D is uncertain. This CDR3 spans 15 amino acids. V was cut by 1 base and J by 9 bases, with 13 bases left in between. Written as DNA, the CDR3 is TGTGCCAGCAGTTTAGATGGCCAGGAAGGTTCACCCCTCCACTTT. This translates into CASSLDGQEGSPLHF.

The chain combines TRBV7-2 with TRBJ1-6, with TRBD1 matching over 8 bases. CDR3 length: 17 residues. Trimming removed 2 bases from V and 9 bases from J; junction bases left unmatched: 12. Germline V gives CDR1 SGHTA, CDR2 FQGNSA. CDR3 bases: TGTGCCAGCAGCTTACGTCCAGCAGGGGGCTTGGTTTCACCCCTCCACTTT. Encoded protein: CASSLRPAGGLVSPLHF.

This clonotype was seen only once. V gene TRBV24-1 combines with J gene TRBJ2-1; 8 nucleotides agree with TRBD1. The germline V gene has CDR1 KGHDR and CDR2 SFDVKD. V was pared by 4 bases and J by 2 bases, with 3 bases of the junction left unmatched. The CDR3 totals 15 residues. The CDR3 sequence: CATSDRQGTYNEQFF. The CDR3, as DNA: TGTGCCACCAGTGACCGACAGGGGACCTACAATGAGCAGTTCTTC.

This chain joins TRBV20-1 and TRBJ2-7; 8 bases fit TRBD1. This CDR3 comprises 14 residues. V shed 5 bases and J 3 bases; nucleotides not matched to a gene: 9. Per the germline V gene, CDR1 is DFQATT and CDR2 is SNEGSKA (reference sequence). The CDR3 bases are TGCAGTGCTGCCCGGGACAGGAGTCGCTACGAGCAGTACTTC. It translates to CSAARDRSRYEQYF.

This clonotype came up once. This chain uses TRBV13 with TRBJ2-3; 10 nucleotides agree with TRBD2. The CDR3 totals 17 residues. Germline loops: CDR1 PRHDT, CDR2 FYEKMQ (reference sequence). Germline trimming cut 5 bases from V and 5 bases from J; bases unmatched to any gene: 13. The DNA of the CDR3 is TGTGCCAGCAGCATTAGAGTCCTAGCGGGGGCAGGAGATACGCAGTATTTT. It codes for CASSIRVLAGAGDTQYF.

V and J are TRBV20-1 and TRBJ2-5, with D possibly being TRBD1 (6 bases). Trimming removed 4 bases from V and 0 bases from J, with 15 bases in between. This CDR3 has 15 amino acids. CDR1 and CDR2 (germline): DFQATT, SNEGSKA (reference sequence). The CDR3 nucleotides read TGCAGTGCTACCCTGGGGGCAGGGTACCAAGAGACCCAGTACTTC. Translated, it gives CSATLGAGYQETQYF.